A single sample gave rise to the 5 T cell receptor beta chains below, sequenced in a study of spatial heterogeneity in lung cancer. Regarding time point: sample taken at primary tumor resection. Sequencing was performed on whole RNA extracted from tumor and nontumor lung tissue, or from frozen PBMC, and the material was left unsorted. One entry per CDR3 protein, called by TCRdb with MiXCR from the 5' RACE reads. The sample lists tens of thousands of distinct CDR3 sequences, under 25% occurring once. Sequencing was performed on PBMCs, taken at surgery. These receptors were collected from a male donor with early-stage non-small cell lung cancer.

At least ten counts were recorded for this clonotype. The DNA for the CDR3 is TGTGCCAGCAGCCAAGATAGGGCCGGGGAGCTGTTTTTT. Translation: CASSQDRAGELFF. The chain has TRBV4-2 and TRBJ2-2; no clear D. The germline V and J ends were trimmed by 0 bases and 6 bases, with 5 bases remaining between them. This CDR3 has 13 residues. Germline V CDR1 and CDR2: LGHNA, YNFKEQ.

J is TRBJ2-1 and V is TRBV4-3; 10 bases align to TRBD2. CDR1 and CDR2 (germline): LGHNA, YSLEER. Trimming at V came to 1 base and at J to 5 bases, leaving 14 bases not matched to a gene. The CDR3 runs 19 residues. The CDR3 protein is CASSQVPLSGGAGHNEQFF. The CDR3 DNA reads TGCGCCAGCAGCCAAGTCCCGCTGAGCGGGGGGGCGGGACACAATGAGCAGTTCTTC.

This clonotype was observed a few times. CDR3: CASEGAYGYTF. CDR3 in DNA: TGTGCCAGCGAGGGGGCCTATGGCTACACCTTC. The rearrangement links TRBV6-2 or TRBV6-3 to TRBJ1-2, with 7 positions matching TRBD1. In germline, CDR1 is MNHEY, CDR2 SVGEGT. J was trimmed by 4 bases and V by 8 bases; bases with no gene match: 1. The CDR3 spans 11 residues.

This clonotype was seen only a few times. This chain uses TRBV5-1 with TRBJ2-5, with D uncertain. This CDR3 has 12 amino acids. V shed 1 base and J shed 2 bases, with 3 bases lying between them. CDR1 is SGHRS and CDR2 is YFSETQ in the germline V gene. The CDR3 region is CASSLRQETQYF. The CDR3 DNA reads as TGCGCCAGCAGCTTGAGGCAAGAGACCCAGTACTTC.

This clonotype was found a few times. The chain uses TRBV2 and TRBJ1-1, with TRBD1 as a possible D gene (5 bases). V lost 4 bases to trimming and J lost 1 base, with 10 bases between them. CDR3 size: 14 residues. Germline loops: CDR1 SNHLY, CDR2 FYNNEI. The DNA of the CDR3 is TGTGCCAGCAGTGGAAGGGGCAGGAACACTGAAGCTTTCTTT. As protein: CASSGRGRNTEAFF. The full variable domain, rest sourced from reference TRBV2 and TRBJ1-1, is EPEVTQTPSHQVTQMGQEVILRCVPISNHLYFYWYRQILGQKVEFLVSFYNNEISEKSEIFDDQFSVERPDGSNFTLKIRSTKLEDSAMYFCASSGRGRNTEAFFGQGTRLTVV.